Here is one T cell receptor beta chain with its context. This sample was taken from a study of shared clonotypes between healthy human individuals. As for the study in general: Per donor, CD8 memory used one plate, CD8 naive used two, CD4 memory used three and CD4 naive used three.

For each subset, genomic DNA was distributed in equal portions over several immunoSEQ plates. The protocol was immunoSEQ multiplex PCR, while the TCRdb copy is restricted to in-frame clones and leaves out a portion. The sample has about 1.5 million clones; nearly 99% are singletons. The V gene end was trimmed by 7 bases and the J gene end by 2 bases; junction bases not matched to a gene: 4. Germline V lookup: CDR1 WSHSY, CDR2 SAAADI. The CDR3 is made up of 14 amino acids. V gene TRBV10-2 combines with J gene TRBJ2-7, with TRBD2 identical over 11 bases. The sequencing input was naive CD4+ T cells sorted from blood. Subset indicated: CD45RA+ positively selected. This clonotype was sampled from a man aged 25-45 years in good health. CDR3 DNA sequence: TGCGCCAGCACTCGACTAGCGGGAACCTACGAGCAGTACTTC. It specifies CASTRLAGTYEQYF.